Here is one T cell receptor beta chain with its context. This same CDR3 is encoded by further DNA sequences in the sample. TCRdb's table, derived via immunoSEQ multiplex PCR, lists solely in-frame clones and lacks some. The sample records 150,000 to 200,000 clones, roughly nine tenths being singletons. This CDR3 contains 14 residues. CDR1 is MNHEY and CDR2 is SVGAGI in the germline V gene. Trimming removed 2 bases from V and 1 base from J, with 8 bases in between. The data are from a study of control samples from healthy donors and cancer patients. The receptor comes from a man under 40 in good health. Sequencing was performed on blood. J is TRBJ1-2 and V is TRBV6-5; TRBD1 is a possible D gene (5 bases). CDR3 protein: CASSYDSLNYGYTF. For the CDR3, the DNA is TGTGCCAGCAGTTACGACAGTCTTAACTATGGCTACACCTTC.